The 24 T cell receptor beta chains below were found in one sample sequenced in a study of blood T cell repertoires in COVID-19. Assay: immunoSEQ multiplex PCR; the TCRdb copy retains only in-frame clones and omits some. This table holds around 300,000 clones, around 92% found once. Sample: PBMCs or T cells enriched from blood (not recorded which). These receptors were obtained from a woman in her sixties or seventies who had recovered from COVID-19.

The J gene is TRBJ2-4, the V gene TRBV5-1; 9 bases match TRBD2. The CDR3 contains 14 residues. The ends lost 2 bases at V and 5 bases at J; junction bases unmatched: 2. Germline-derived CDR1 and CDR2 are SGHRS and YFSETQ. The chain's CDR3 is CASSLRLAENIQYF. The CDR3 region has the DNA TGCGCCAGCAGCTTACGACTAGCGGAAAACATTCAGTACTTC.

V and J are TRBV11-3 and TRBJ1-1, with D perhaps TRBD1 (6 bases). The CDR3 sequence is 15 residues long. CDR1 is SGHNT, CDR2 YENEEA, per germline. The ends were cut back, 7 bases at V and 4 bases at J, with 19 bases in the middle. The CDR3 DNA reads TGTGCCAGCACACCTTACAGGGAGGGGAGCACTGAAGCTTTCTTT. Amino acid sequence: CASTPYREGSTEAFF.

Details on this clone: At one end the junction does not follow the germline gene, possibly because of a read error. The gene calls are TRBV27 and TRBJ1-1, with 8 bases that match TRBD1. The CDR3 loop spans 15 amino acids. The V gene's germline CDR1 is MNHEY and CDR2 SMNVEV (reference sequence). CDR3 region: CASSLADGRGRVIIF. The CDR3 nucleotides are TGTGCCAGCAGTTTAGCGGACGGCAGGGGGCGGGTAATCATCTTT.

This chain joins TRBV7-6 and TRBJ1-5; D call uncertain. CDR3 length: 12 residues. CDR1 and CDR2 from the germline V gene are SGHVS and FNYEAQ. The ends were cut back, 5 bases at V and 4 bases at J, with 6 bases in the middle. The CDR3 reads CASSALNQPQHF. In nucleotides, the CDR3 is TGTGCCAGCAGCGCGCTGAATCAGCCCCAGCATTTT.

V gene TRBV9 combines with J gene TRBJ1-5, with D uncertain. V was cut by 1 base and J by 7 bases, with 12 bases left in between. The germline V gene has CDR1 SGDLS and CDR2 YYNGEE. CDR3 size: 14 residues. The CDR3 DNA sequence: TGTGCCAGCAGCGTAAACCCCGGGGAGCAGCCCCAGCATTTT. Amino acid sequence: CASSVNPGEQPQHF. The full variable domain, rest sourced from reference TRBV9 and TRBJ1-5, is DSGVTQTPKHLITATGQRVTLRCSPRSGDLSVYWYQQSLDQGLQFLIQYYNGEERAKGNILERFSAQQFPDLHSELNLSSLELGDSALYFCASSVNPGEQPQHFGDGTRLSIL.

This sequence joins TRBV7-8 and TRBJ1-1, with 10 bases matching TRBD1. The CDR3 runs to 15 residues. The J segment lost 5 bases and the V segment lost 6 bases, leaving 9 bases of the junction unmatched. The germline gives CDR1 SGHVS, CDR2 FQNEAQ. The CDR3 coding sequence is TGTGCCAGCAGGGCCCCGCGGACAGGGGGAACTGAAGCTTTCTTT. It yields the protein CASRAPRTGGTEAFF.

This clone has a single count. CDR3 bases: TGTGCCAGCAGTTACCCGAGGGCGACTGCGGTAACTGAAGCTTTCTTT. Translation: CASSYPRATAVTEAFF. The chain is built from TRBV6-6 and TRBJ1-1; no clear D gene. Trimming cost V 2 bases and J 5 bases, with 18 bases left between them. Germline V gives CDR1 MNHNY, CDR2 SVGAGI (reference sequence). The CDR3 is 16 amino acids.

Only one count was recorded for this clone. V usage is TRBV28 and J usage is TRBJ1-2; a possible D gene is TRBD1 (6 bases). V shed 7 bases and J shed 7 bases, with 16 bases lying between them. This CDR3 has 13 residues. In germline, CDR1 is MDHEN, CDR2 SYDVKM. CDR3 protein: CASNRGIQGGYTF. In nucleotides, the CDR3 is TGTGCCAGCAATAGGGGGATTCAGGGTGGCTACACCTTC.

This clone was picked up one time. The chain couples TRBV27 to TRBJ2-7, with TRBD2 identical over 14 bases. There are 16 residues in the CDR3. V shed 4 bases, J shed 5 bases, and the junction held 7 bases outside the gene matches. CDR1 and CDR2 (germline): MNHEY, SMNVEV (reference sequence). The CDR3 region is CASSSGLAGESDEQYF. The CDR3 bases are TGTGCCAGCAGTTCGGGACTAGCGGGAGAAAGCGACGAGCAGTACTTC.

The chain combines TRBV5-5 with TRBJ1-1, with D uncertain. Germline-derived CDR1 and CDR2 are SGHKS and YYEKEE (reference sequence). The CDR3 length is 14 residues. The V end lost 3 bases, the J end lost 5 bases, and 14 bases lay between the germline ends. CDR3 sequence (DNA): TGTGCCAGCAGCTGGGTGGAGGGCGGGACTGAAGCTTTCTTT. It yields the protein CASSWVEGGTEAFF.

The rearrangement joins TRBV18 to TRBJ1-4, with D tentatively TRBD1 (6 bases). V lost 3 bases and J lost 10, with 12 bases in between. Germline V CDR1 and CDR2: KGHSH, LQKENI. This CDR3 region has 13 residues. The CDR3 DNA reads as TGTGCCAGCTCACCGGGGGACACGAGAAAACTGTTTTTT. This sequence encodes CASSPGDTRKLFF.

CDR3: CASSLGQSSLDGYTF. In nucleotides, the CDR3 is TGTGCCAGCAGCTTGGGACAGAGCAGTCTGGATGGCTACACCTTC. The V and J genes are TRBV5-5 and TRBJ1-2; D may be TRBD1 (5 bases). V was cut by 0 bases and J by 6 bases, with 15 bases left in between. Germline V CDR1 and CDR2: SGHKS, YYEKEE (reference sequence). This CDR3 has 15 residues.

V is TRBV28 and J is TRBJ2-7; the match to TRBD1 covers 7 bases. Germline V gene lookup returns CDR1 MDHEN and CDR2 SYDVKM. The CDR3 has 16 amino acids. The V segment lost 5 bases and the J segment 2 bases; nucleotides outside the gene matches: 12. CDR3 amino acids: CASSTTGTANTYEQYF. DNA of the CDR3: TGTGCCAGCAGTACCACCGGGACAGCCAATACCTACGAGCAGTACTTC.

Only one count was recorded for this clone. At one end the junction does not follow the germline gene, possibly because of a read error. This sequence joins TRBV7-7 and TRBJ2-3; perhaps TRBD2 as D (7 bases). This CDR3 has 16 amino acids. From germline, CDR1 is SSHAT and CDR2 FNYEAQ (reference sequence). CDR3 coding DNA: TGTGCTAGCAGCCCGGGGAGGGGGGACCTCACAGATACGCAGTATTTT. Translating gives CASSPGRGDLTDTQYF.

This clone has just one count. The chain joins TRBV2 to TRBJ1-5; no definite D call. This CDR3 has 13 residues. CDR1 and CDR2 from the germline V gene are SNHLY and FYNNEI. V was shortened by 6 bases and J by 7 bases, with 13 bases between the two germline ends. In DNA form, the CDR3 reads TGTGCCAGCAGGGAGAGCGGCGGGCAGCCCCAGCATTTT. Residues: CASRESGGQPQHF.

In DNA, the CDR3 is TGTGCCAGCAGACCAGGACAGCGGTCCTACAATGAGCAGTTCTTC. It is translated as CASRPGQRSYNEQFF. The rearrangement links TRBV11-2 to TRBJ2-1, with D tentatively TRBD1 (6 bases). The CDR3 runs 15 residues. Deletions cut 6 bases from V and 1 base from J, with 13 bases between. Germline CDR1 SGHAT, CDR2 FQNNGV.

This clone was observed a few times. Because the CDR3 is missing its conserved closing phenylalanine or tryptophan, this is likely a read error. The chain is built from TRBV28 and TRBJ1-4; TRBD1 is a possible D gene (5 bases). V lost 6 bases to trimming and J lost 4 bases, with 12 bases between them. This CDR3 is 14 amino acids long. The germline V gene encodes CDR1 MDHEN and CDR2 SYDVKM. CDR3 bases: TGTGCCAGCAGAACAGACGGACATAATGAAAAACTGTTTCTT. Protein product: CASRTDGHNEKLFL.

The V gene is TRBV6-5, the J gene TRBJ1-3; maybe TRBD1 (6 bases). Trimming pared 6 bases from V and 2 bases from J, leaving 14 bases between. The CDR3 is 15 residues long. Germline loops: CDR1 MNHEY, CDR2 SVGAGI. CDR3 sequence: CASRPFKGAGNTIYF. The CDR3 DNA is TGTGCCAGCAGACCCTTCAAGGGGGCTGGAAACACCATATATTTT.

V usage is TRBV2 and J usage is TRBJ1-4; 9 bases map to TRBD1. Germline loops: CDR1 SNHLY, CDR2 FYNNEI. J lost 8 bases, V lost 6 bases, and 7 bases had no gene match. This CDR3 has 14 amino acids. The CDR3 sequence is CASRAGTGLEKLFF. CDR3 DNA sequence: TGTGCCAGCAGGGCCGGGACAGGGCTGGAAAAACTGTTTTTT.

The DNA of the CDR3 is TGTGCCAGCATGTTACGACTAGCGGGGGGCCTGGCCAAAAACATTCAGTACTTC. This gives the protein CASMLRLAGGLAKNIQYF. V gene TRBV2 combines with J gene TRBJ2-4; TRBD2 aligns across 13 bases. CDR3 length equals 18 residues. V gave up 7 bases and J gave up 1 base; unmatched junction bases: 10. Germline V gives CDR1 SNHLY, CDR2 FYNNEI. The whole variable domain, remainder taken from reference TRBV2 and TRBJ2-4, is EPEVTQTPSHQVTQMGQEVILRCVPISNHLYFYWYRQILGQKVEFLVSFYNNEISEKSEIFDDQFSVERPDGSNFTLKIRSTKLEDSAMYFCASMLRLAGGLAKNIQYFGAGTRLSVL.

This chain uses TRBV3-1 (or the pseudogene TRBV3-2) with TRBJ2-7; possible D gene TRBD1, 5 bases. V was shortened by 4 bases and J by 6 bases, with 7 bases between the two germline ends. Germline lookup yields CDR1 LGHDT and CDR2 YNNKEL (reference sequence). CDR3 length equals 11 residues. The CDR3 DNA reads TGTGCCAGCAGCCGGCAGGGCGAGCAGTACTTC. It is translated as CASSRQGEQYF.

This clone was found once. The chain links TRBV5-1 to TRBJ2-7; 9 positions match TRBD1. CDR3 length: 15 amino acids. Germline loops: CDR1 SGHRS, CDR2 YFSETQ. V lost 2 bases and J lost 6; bases outside the gene matches: 9. The CDR3 DNA reads as TGCGCCAGCAGCTTTTCCGGGACAGGGCCCCTCGAGCAGTACTTC. Residues: CASSFSGTGPLEQYF.

CDR3: CASCPGGSYEQYF. CDR3 DNA sequence: TGCGCCAGCTGTCCAGGGGGCTCCTACGAGCAGTACTTC. V and J are TRBV5-1 and TRBJ2-7; TRBD1 aligns across 7 bases. Unmatched junction bases numbered 4, after V lost 7 bases and J lost 0 bases. The CDR3 sequence is 13 residues long. Germline CDR1 SGHRS, CDR2 YFSETQ. Filled out from reference TRBV5-1 and TRBJ2-7, the complete variable domain reads KAGVTQTPRYLIKTRGQQVTLSCSPISGHRSVSWYQQTPGQGLQFLFEYFSETQRNKGNFPGRFSGRQFSNSRSEMNVSTLELGDSALYLCASCPGGSYEQYFGPGTRLTVT.

There are a few counts of this clone. This chain connects TRBV29-1 to TRBJ2-7; D is perhaps TRBD2 (6 bases). CDR3 length: 11 residues. V was clipped by 4 bases and J by 5 bases, with 9 bases between them. Germline assignment: CDR1 SQVTM and CDR2 ANQGSEA. CDR3 loop: CSVVGGDEQYF. The CDR3, as DNA: TGCAGCGTTGTAGGCGGGGACGAGCAGTACTTC.